This TCR beta chain was captured in a study of CD8 T cells in ankylosing spondylitis. Study-wide results and caveats: Past studies reported some motif variants in reactive arthritis synovial fluid and blood. Researchers reportedly found disease-linked clones significantly enriched in matched ankylosing spondylitis synovial fluid. Ankylosing spondylitis blood appeared to carry a characteristic TCR beta motif of seven to nine highly homologous variants.

The ends lost 3 bases at V and 3 bases at J; junction bases unmatched: 3. The germline V gene has CDR1 SGDLS and CDR2 YYNGEE. CDR3 length: 15 residues. At least ten counts were recorded for this clonotype. Antigen: not known. A quantitative 5'-RACE method, one with molecular barcodes, was used to make TCR beta libraries. MiXCR was run by TCRdb on the 5' RACE reads, yielding one entry per CDR3 protein. The data hold tens of thousands of distinct CDR3 sequences, with around 2.8% observed a single time. The rearrangement links TRBV9 to TRBJ2-7; 13 bases agree with TRBD2. The origin of this receptor is a male donor with ankylosing spondylitis or in good health (not recorded which). Sample: blood, either unsorted or a sorted T cell fraction (not recorded which). CDR3 nucleotides: TGTGCCAGCAGCGGAGGGACTAGCGGGAACTACGAGCAGTACTTC. It is translated as CASSGGTSGNYEQYF.